This TCR beta chain stems from a study of T cells after yellow fever vaccination. The study's findings and limits: Only a minor proportion of clonotypes was detected across both CD4 and CD8 compartments.

Turning to this clonotype: Its antigen is not identified.

The germline V and J ends were trimmed by 3 bases and 5 bases, with 14 bases remaining between them. Germline V gene sequence: CDR1 LNHNV, CDR2 YYDKDF (reference sequence). This CDR3 region has 15 residues. Template switching by 5'RACE produced TCR cDNA, adding a universal primer site and UMIs. MiXCR was run by TCRdb on the 5' RACE reads, yielding one entry per CDR3 protein. The sample has 300,000 to 450,000 distinct CDR3 sequences; roughly 8.6% are singletons. The sequence was obtained from a man younger than 30 who received the YFV17D yellow fever vaccine. This material consisted of PBMCs, taken roughly 45 days after the first yellow fever vaccination. The chain joins TRBV15 to TRBJ1-5; no clear D. DNA for the CDR3: TGTGCCACCAGCAGTTTGACCCCGCGGGATCAGCCCCAGCATTTT. This codes for CATSSLTPRDQPQHF.